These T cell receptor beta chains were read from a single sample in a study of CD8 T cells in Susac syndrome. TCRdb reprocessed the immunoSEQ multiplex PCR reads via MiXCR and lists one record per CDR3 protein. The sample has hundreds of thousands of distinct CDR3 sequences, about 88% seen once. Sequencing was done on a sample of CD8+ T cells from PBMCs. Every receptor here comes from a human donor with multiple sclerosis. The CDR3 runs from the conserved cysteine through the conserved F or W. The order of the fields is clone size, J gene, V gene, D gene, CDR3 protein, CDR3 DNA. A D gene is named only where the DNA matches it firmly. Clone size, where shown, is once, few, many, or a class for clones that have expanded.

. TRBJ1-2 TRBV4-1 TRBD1 CASSQEGQVYYGYAF TGCGCCAGCAGCCAAGAGGGACAGGTTTACTATGGCTACGCCTTC
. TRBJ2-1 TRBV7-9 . CASSLGLTEQFF TGTGCCAGCAGCTTAGGACTTACTGAGCAGTTCTTC
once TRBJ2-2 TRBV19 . CASSRYTRGSGELFF TGTGCCAGTAGTAGATATACTAGGGGTTCCGGGGAGCTGTTTTTT
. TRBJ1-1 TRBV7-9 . CASTLRQGTDTEAFF TGTGCCAGCACCCTTAGGCAGGGTACGGACACTGAAGCTTTCTTT
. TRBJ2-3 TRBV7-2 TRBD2 CASSLDWGLAGASTDTQYF TGTGCCAGCAGCTTAGATTGGGGACTAGCGGGGGCTAGCACAGATACGCAGTATTTT
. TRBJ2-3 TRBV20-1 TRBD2 CSARDPSGASTDTQYF TGCAGTGCTAGAGATCCTAGCGGGGCGAGCACAGATACGCAGTATTTT
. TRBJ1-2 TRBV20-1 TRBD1 CSARDQETGTGVNYGYTF TGCAGTGCTAGAGATCAGGAGACCGGGACAGGGGTTAACTATGGCTACACCTTC
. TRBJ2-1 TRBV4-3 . CASSQRGGTYNEQFF TGCGCCAGCAGCCAGAGGGGGGGCACCTACAATGAGCAGTTCTTC
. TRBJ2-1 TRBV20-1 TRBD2 CSARVLLSGGAGEQFF TGCAGTGCTAGAGTCCTACTTAGCGGGGGGGCCGGTGAGCAGTTCTTC
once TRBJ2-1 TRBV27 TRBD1 CASSLGTGGTYNEQFF TGTGCCAGCAGTCTTGGGACAGGGGGCACCTACAATGAGCAGTTCTTC
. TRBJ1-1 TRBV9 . CASSVVGWGEAFF TGTGCCAGCAGCGTAGTAGGTTGGGGTGAAGCTTTCTTT
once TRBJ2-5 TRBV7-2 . CASSLETALGDQETQYF TGTGCCAGCAGCCTAGAGACAGCGTTAGGGGATCAAGAGACCCAGTACTTC
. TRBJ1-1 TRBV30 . CAWTTGLDTEAFF TGTGCCTGGACGACAGGCCTCGACACTGAAGCTTTCTTT
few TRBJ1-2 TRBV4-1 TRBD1 CASSSQEGGDGYTF TGCGCCAGCAGCAGCCAGGAAGGGGGCGACGGCTACACCTTC
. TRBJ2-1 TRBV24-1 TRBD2 CATSDQAGAAYNEQFF TGTGCCACCAGTGATCAAGCGGGAGCCGCCTACAATGAGCAGTTCTTC
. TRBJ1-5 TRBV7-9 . CASSRTGNSNQPQHF TGTGCCAGCAGCCGGACCGGTAATAGCAATCAGCCCCAGCATTTT
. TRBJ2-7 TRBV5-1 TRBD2 CASSLAGGLFYEQYF TGCGCCAGCAGCCTAGCGGGGGGACTATTCTACGAGCAGTACTTC
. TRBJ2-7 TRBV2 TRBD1 CASIGGSSYEQYF TGTGCCAGCATAGGGGGCAGCTCCTACGAGCAGTACTTC
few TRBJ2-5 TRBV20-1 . CSADEAGRGPSPGYF TGCAGTGCTGATGAGGCTGGGAGAGGACCTAGTCCGGGGTACTTC
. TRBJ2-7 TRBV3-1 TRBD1 CASSLPGTGPIYEQYF TGTGCCAGCAGCCTGCCCGGGACAGGGCCGATCTACGAGCAGTACTTC
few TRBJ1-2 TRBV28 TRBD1 CASREQGSYGYTF TGTGCCAGCAGGGAACAGGGGTCCTATGGCTACACCTTC
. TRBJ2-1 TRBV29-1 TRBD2 CSVESGSSYNEQFF TGCAGCGTTGAAAGCGGGAGCTCCTACAATGAGCAGTTCTTC
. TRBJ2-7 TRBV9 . CASSVGGSWSLYEQYF TGTGCCAGCAGCGTAGGGGGGTCATGGAGCCTTTACGAGCAGTACTTC
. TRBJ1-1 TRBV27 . CASSFWAGFMNTEAFF TGTGCCAGCAGTTTTTGGGCCGGCTTTATGAACACTGAAGCTTTCTTT
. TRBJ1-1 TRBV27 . CASSLSRLNTEAFF TGTGCCAGCAGTTTGTCCAGGTTGAACACTGAAGCTTTCTTT
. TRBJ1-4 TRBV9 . CASSVGGRTTNEKLFF TGTGCCAGCAGCGTAGGGGGGAGGACAACTAATGAAAAACTGTTTTTT
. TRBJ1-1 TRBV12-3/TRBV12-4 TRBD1 CASSPGGGTGAPNTEAFF TGTGCCAGCAGCCCCGGGGGCGGGACAGGAGCCCCGAACACTGAAGCTTTCTTT
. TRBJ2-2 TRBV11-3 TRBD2 CASSSGLAGGAGELFF TGTGCCAGCAGCTCCGGACTAGCGGGAGGGGCCGGGGAGCTGTTTTTT
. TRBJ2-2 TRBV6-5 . CASRPLVTGELFF TGTGCCAGCAGACCTCTAGTCACCGGGGAGCTGTTTTTT
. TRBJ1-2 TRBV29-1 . CSVLEDHYGYTF TGCAGCGTTCTGGAGGACCACTATGGCTACACCTTC
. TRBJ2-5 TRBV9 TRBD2 CASSASSGEGYGTQYF TGTGCCAGCAGCGCGTCTAGCGGGGAAGGATATGGGACCCAGTACTTC
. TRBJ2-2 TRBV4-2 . CASSQDRGGTGELFF TGTGCCAGCAGCCAAGACAGGGGAGGGACCGGGGAGCTGTTTTTT
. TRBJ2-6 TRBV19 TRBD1 CASSIPGGWAGANVLTF TGTGCCAGTAGTATACCAGGGGGCTGGGCTGGGGCCAACGTCCTGACTTTC
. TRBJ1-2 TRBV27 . CASGGRDYGYTF TGTGCCAGTGGCGGGAGGGACTATGGCTACACCTTC
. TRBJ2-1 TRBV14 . CASSGRSPPSVGEQFF TGTGCCAGCAGCGGCCGGAGCCCCCCGTCCGTCGGTGAGCAGTTCTTC
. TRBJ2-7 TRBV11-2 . CASSLNPAATEQYF TGTGCCAGCAGCTTAAACCCAGCCGCGACTGAGCAGTACTTC
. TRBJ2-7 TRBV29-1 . CSVEVYGQTATYEQYF TGCAGCGTTGAAGTTTATGGACAGACGGCGACCTACGAGCAGTACTTC
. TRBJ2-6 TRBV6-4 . CASSPRVASGANVLTF TGTGCCAGCAGCCCCCGAGTTGCCTCTGGGGCCAACGTCCTGACTTTC
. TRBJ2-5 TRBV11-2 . CASSSPRAGHPQETQYF TGTGCCAGCAGCTCCCCCCGGGCAGGGCACCCCCAAGAGACCCAGTACTTC
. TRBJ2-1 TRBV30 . CAWSVARTVSLDDEQFF TGTGCCTGGAGTGTAGCCAGGACTGTCTCTCTCGACGATGAGCAGTTCTTC
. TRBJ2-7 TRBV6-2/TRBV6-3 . CASSYSKRDSPTYEQYF TGTGCCAGCAGTTACTCGAAACGCGACAGTCCTACCTACGAGCAGTACTTC
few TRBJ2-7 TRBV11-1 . CASSLVDRNYEQYF TGTGCCAGCAGCTTAGTGGACAGAAACTACGAGCAGTACTTC
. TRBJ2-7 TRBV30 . CAWSLPGLLYEQYF TGTGCCTGGAGTCTCCCGGGACTTCTCTACGAGCAGTACTTC
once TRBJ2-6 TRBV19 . CASSITQESPGANVLTF TGTGCCAGTAGTATAACTCAGGAATCTCCCGGGGCCAACGTCCTGACTTTC
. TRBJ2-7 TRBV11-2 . CASSSWTATSSYEQYF TGTGCCAGCAGCTCGTGGACAGCTACCAGCTCCTACGAGCAGTACTTC
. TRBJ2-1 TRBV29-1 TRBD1 CSVDLGQGGNEQFF TGCAGCGTTGATCTGGGACAGGGAGGCAATGAGCAGTTCTTC
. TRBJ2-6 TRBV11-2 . CAVHSGANVLTF TGTGCCGTGCATTCTGGGGCCAACGTCCTGACTTTC
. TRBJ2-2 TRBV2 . CASSEARLQGPGELFF TGTGCCAGCAGTGAAGCGCGGTTGCAGGGGCCCGGGGAGCTGTTTTTT
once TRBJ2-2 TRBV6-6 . CASSWNRDEGTGELFF TGTGCCAGCAGTTGGAACCGGGACGAGGGCACCGGGGAGCTGTTTTTT
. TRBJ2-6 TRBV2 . CASSEGAAGANVLTF TGTGCCAGCAGTGAAGGGGCTGCTGGGGCCAACGTCCTGACTTTC
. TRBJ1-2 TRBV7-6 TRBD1 CASSPGQGNYGYTF TGTGCCAGCAGCCCCGGACAGGGGAACTATGGCTACACCTTC
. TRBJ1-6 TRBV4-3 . CASSRSLGEHSPLHF TGCGCCAGCAGCCGCTCTCTCGGAGAACATTCACCCCTCCACTTT
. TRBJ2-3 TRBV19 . CASSIEGFTDTQYF TGTGCCAGTAGTATAGAGGGCTTCACAGATACGCAGTATTTT
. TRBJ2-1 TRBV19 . CASRAQTGYNEQFF TGTGCCAGTCGCGCCCAGACAGGATACAATGAGCAGTTCTTC
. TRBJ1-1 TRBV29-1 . CSVLLGGTEAFF TGCAGCGTTCTCCTGGGGGGGACTGAAGCTTTCTTT
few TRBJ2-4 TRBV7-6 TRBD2 CASSPGEGNIQYF TGTGCCAGCAGCCCCGGGGAGGGAAACATTCAGTACTTC